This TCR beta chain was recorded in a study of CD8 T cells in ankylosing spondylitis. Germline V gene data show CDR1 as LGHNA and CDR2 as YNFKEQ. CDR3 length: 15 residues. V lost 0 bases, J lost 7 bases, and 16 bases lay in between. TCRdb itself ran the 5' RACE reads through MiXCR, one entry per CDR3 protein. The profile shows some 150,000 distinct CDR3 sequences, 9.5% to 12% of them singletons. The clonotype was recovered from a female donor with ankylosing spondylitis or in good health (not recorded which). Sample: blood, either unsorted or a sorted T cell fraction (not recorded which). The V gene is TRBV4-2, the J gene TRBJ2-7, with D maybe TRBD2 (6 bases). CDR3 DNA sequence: TGTGCCAGCAGCCAAGATCTACTAGCCAGTGGGGAGCAGTACTTC. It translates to CASSQDLLASGEQYF.